This TCR beta chain was observed in a study of blood T cell repertoires in COVID-19. Study as a whole: Samples came from the United States, Italy and Spain, spanning acute and convalescent COVID-19.

Methods used by the authors: Amplification of reference gene primers was used by the study to estimate nucleated cell counts. The data were produced by immunoSEQ multiplex PCR, yet TCRdb's version contains in-frame clones alone and is incomplete. The V and J calls and clone size come from that table; D and trimming were worked out from the DNA. The repertoire holds 80,000 or so clones, around nine tenths seen once, with 1.5% to 2.5% in the top ten. V dropped 7 bases and J dropped 7; count of bases not matched to a gene: 7. Germline V gene lookup returns CDR1 LNHDA and CDR2 SQIVND (reference sequence). There are 14 residues in the CDR3.

This clonotype was obtained from a woman aged 60-70 years with acute or convalescent COVID-19. This rearrangement joins TRBV19 to TRBJ1-4; 9 bases map to TRBD1. Source material: peripheral blood. The CDR3, as DNA: TGTGCCAGTACCGAGACAGGGGGGAGTGAAAAACTGTTTTTT. Encoded protein: CASTETGGSEKLFF.